The 5 T cell receptor beta chains presented below share a single source sample, sequenced in a study of blood T cell repertoires in COVID-19. Using immunoSEQ multiplex PCR, the repertoire was profiled, and TCRdb retains in-frame clones only, with some absent. This sample has approximately 200,000 clones, with about 82% found just once. Sequencing was carried out using peripheral blood. These TCRs come from a woman of 80 years or more with acute or convalescent COVID-19.

This chain joins TRBV7-6 and TRBJ2-5, with a weak D call TRBD2 (5 bases). The CDR3 sequence is 13 residues long. The germline V gene encodes CDR1 SGHVS and CDR2 FNYEAQ. The V gene lost 5 bases and the J gene lost 5 bases, with 12 bases spanning the gap. The CDR3 spells CASSPLPGETQYF. Here the CDR3 DNA reads TGTGCCAGCAGCCCCCTTCCGGGGGAGACCCAGTACTTC.

The chain employs TRBV5-1 and TRBJ1-1; D call uncertain. The V end was cut by 5 bases, the J end by 5 bases, with 19 bases between. There are 15 residues in the CDR3. Germline CDR1 and CDR2: SGHRS and YFSETQ. The CDR3 DNA reads TGCGCCAGCAGAGATAATGGGGTTTCGGGGACTGAAGCTTTCTTT. It is translated as CASRDNGVSGTEAFF.

This clone has just a few counts. V is TRBV27 and J is TRBJ1-1; unclear D gene. Trimming shortened V by 4 bases and J by 2 bases, and 17 bases separated the two germline ends. The CDR3 is 16 residues long. Germline values: CDR1 MNHEY, CDR2 SMNVEV (reference sequence). Here the CDR3 DNA reads TGTGCCAGCAGTTCTCCCCCACCCCTTACTAACACTGAAGCTTTCTTT. It specifies CASSSPPPLTNTEAFF.

The chain recombines TRBV7-9 with TRBJ1-3; 9 bases agree with TRBD1. Looked up from germline, CDR1 is SEHNR and CDR2 is FQNEAQ (reference sequence). This CDR3 has 16 residues. Trimming took 2 bases from V and 0 from J; bases not matched to a gene: 2. CDR3 amino acids: CASSLTGGSSGNTIYF. CDR3 bases: TGTGCCAGCAGCTTAACAGGGGGCTCCTCTGGAAACACCATATATTTT. Complete variable domain (other parts from reference TRBV7-9 and TRBJ1-3): DTGVSQNPRHKITKRGQNVTFRCDPISEHNRLYWYRQTLGQGPEFLTYFQNEAQLEKSRLLSDRFSAERPKGSFSTLEIQRTEQGDSAMYLCASSLTGGSSGNTIYFGEGSWLTVV.

The genes are TRBV6-6 and TRBJ2-5, with 10 nucleotides matching TRBD2. From germline, CDR1 is MNHNY and CDR2 SVGAGI (reference sequence). This CDR3 comprises 15 residues. V gave up 5 bases and J gave up 5 bases; unmatched junction bases: 8. The CDR3 loop is CASSALAGAGETQYF. The CDR3 DNA reads TGTGCCAGCAGTGCCCTAGCGGGGGCTGGCGAGACCCAGTACTTC.